This T cell receptor beta chain was found in a study of blood T cells in healthy people across ages. Study conclusions and caveats: It was held that the diversity estimates obtained from one million T cells were underestimates.

This clonotype was counted a few times. Its antigen is unknown. Peripheral blood samples of around 11 milliliters were drawn from each donor. Each sample gave at least 7 million isolated PBMCs. Per sample, at least 6 micrograms of total RNA were extracted. Primers used in a second PCR of roughly 7 to 12 cycles were a sample-barcoded 5' primer and a J-beta primer mix. One entry per CDR3 protein results from TCRdb running MiXCR on the 5' RACE reads. The sample has approximately 680,000 distinct CDR3 sequences; about 30% are singletons. The CDR3 totals 14 residues. Germline V CDR1 and CDR2: SGHTA, FQGNSA. V was trimmed by 2 bases and J by 5 bases, leaving 11 bases between them.

The sample comprised blood. The TCR sequence derives from a woman at least 80 years old in good health. The chain combines TRBV7-2 with TRBJ2-3; D gene unclear. CDR3 nucleotide sequence: TGTGCCAGCAGCTTAACCGTCAAACGAGATACGCAGTATTTT. Its protein product is CASSLTVKRDTQYF.